The table lists the clone carrying this TCR beta chain with a few counts. V was clipped by 2 bases and J by 0 bases, with 10 bases between them. CDR3 length equals 16 residues. Germline V gene data show CDR1 as LNHDA and CDR2 as SQIVND (reference sequence). This specimen belongs to a study of breast tumors, draining lymph nodes, adjacent tissues. TCRdb redid the calling of the multiplex PCR reads with MiXCR, one entry per CDR3 protein. This repertoire shows approximately 37,000 distinct CDR3 sequences, 36% found once; its top ten account for roughly 11%. The source of this sequence is a female donor with breast cancer. Some clones in this sample may be carry-over from other donors' samples. V and J are TRBV19 and TRBJ1-4; a possible D gene is TRBD1 (6 bases). Input material: breast tumor tissue. The CDR3, as DNA: TGTGCCAGTAGTATAAAGGGGACAACAACTAATGAAAAACTGTTTTTT. It codes for CASSIKGTTTNEKLFF.